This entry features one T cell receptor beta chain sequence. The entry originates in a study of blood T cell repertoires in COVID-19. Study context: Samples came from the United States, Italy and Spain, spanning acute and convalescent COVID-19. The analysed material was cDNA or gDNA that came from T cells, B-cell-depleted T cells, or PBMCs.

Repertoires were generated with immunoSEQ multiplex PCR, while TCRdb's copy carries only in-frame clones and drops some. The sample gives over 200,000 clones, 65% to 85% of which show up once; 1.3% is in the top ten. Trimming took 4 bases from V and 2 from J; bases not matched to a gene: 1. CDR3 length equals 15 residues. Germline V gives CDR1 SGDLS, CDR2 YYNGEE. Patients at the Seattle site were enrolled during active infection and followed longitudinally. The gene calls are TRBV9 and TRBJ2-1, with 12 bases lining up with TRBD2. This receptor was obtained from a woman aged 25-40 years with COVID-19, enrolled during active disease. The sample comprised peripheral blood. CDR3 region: CASSPSGGAYNEQFF. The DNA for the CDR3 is TGTGCCAGCAGCCCTAGCGGGGGGGCCTACAATGAGCAGTTCTTC.